The clone carrying this T cell receptor (beta chain) appeared a few times. What it binds is not known. This may be a read error: a much more frequent sequence differs by one nucleotide. These data originate in a study of molecular identifiers for immune sequencing clone quantification. The overall study: Four of five splits of RNA from around 18,000 or 91,000 naive CD8 cells were sequenced in replicates.

Libraries used roughly 20,000 to 1,000,000 sorted naive CD8 T cells and 10%, 30% or 50% RNA input. The CDR3 is 15 residues long. The germline CDR1 and CDR2 sequences are LGHNA and YSLEER. Bulk TCR libraries were made with methods that had been previously described and with listed TCR primers. TCRdb analysed the PCR reads with MiXCR anew, one entry per CDR3 protein. The sample lists 60,000 to 70,000 distinct CDR3 sequences; less than 20% were seen once. General study results and limits: Spiked Jurkat TCR RNA from one cell was reportedly detectable among fewer than 1.2 million naive cells.

The V and J genes are TRBV4-3 and TRBJ2-1; 14 nucleotides line up with TRBD2. Input material: naive CD8+ T cells from blood, with Jurkat cell RNA spiked in. Indicated subset: FACS-sorted CD8+CD4-CCR7+CD45RA+ naive T cells. This receptor was obtained from a human donor in good health. Some libraries in this study had Jurkat cell RNA spiked in. CDR3 bases: TGCGTCAGCAGCTACGGACTAGCGGGAGGTCAGGAGCAGTTCTTC. Amino acid sequence: CVSSYGLAGGQEQFF.